This T cell receptor (beta chain) was recovered during a study of metastatic and nonmetastatic thyroid tumors. Across the study: The authors compared repertoires across blood and tumor or nodule tissue from malignant and benign thyroid patients.

Thyroid surgery was performed in patients who had received no treatment beforehand. Study-wide findings and caveats: Reported TCR beta diversity, measured in blood and tumor, was significantly higher for malignant thyroid tumors than for benign nodules.

How the authors handled the data: The study took CDR3 differences across clinicopathological groups and made a distant-metastasis classifier for papillary thyroid cancer from them. With MiXCR, TCRdb reprocessed the PCR reads. TCRdb, rather than the study authors, made the V and J calls. This sample has about 69,000 clones, with approximately 14% found just once. This clone was seen at least ten times. Its antigen is unidentified. The germline CDR1 and CDR2 sequences are SGDLS and YYNGEE. Trimming shortened V by 0 bases and J by 2 bases, and 14 bases separated the two germline ends. CDR3 length: 16 amino acids.

The receptor comes from a male donor with papillary thyroid cancer or a benign thyroid nodule (not recorded which). Some clones in this sample may be carry-over from other donors' samples. The V and J genes are TRBV9 and TRBJ2-5; perhaps TRBD2 as D (5 bases). Material for sequencing was blood. CDR3 sequence (DNA): TGTGCCAGCAGCGTAGTGGGAGACTCCGTTCAAGAGACCCAGTACTTC. It specifies CASSVVGDSVQETQYF.